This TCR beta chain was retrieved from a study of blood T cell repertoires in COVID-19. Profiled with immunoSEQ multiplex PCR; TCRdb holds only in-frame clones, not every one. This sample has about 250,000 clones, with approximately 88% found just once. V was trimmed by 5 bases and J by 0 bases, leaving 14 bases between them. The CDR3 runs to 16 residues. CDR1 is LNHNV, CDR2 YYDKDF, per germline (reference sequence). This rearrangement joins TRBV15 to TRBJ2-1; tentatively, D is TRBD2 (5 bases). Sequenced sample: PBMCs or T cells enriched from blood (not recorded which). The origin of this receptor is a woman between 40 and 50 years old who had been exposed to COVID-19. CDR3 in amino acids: CATSGGSISSYNEQFF. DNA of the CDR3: TGTGCCACCAGCGGCGGGTCTATTAGCTCCTACAATGAGCAGTTCTTC.